This T cell receptor (beta chain) was sequenced for a study of beta chain features in type 1 diabetes. Regarding the study as a whole: Type 1 diabetes patients had TCRB CDR3s that were shorter (moderately but significantly so) in all four CD4+ subsets.

This clone has more than one count but fewer than ten. The antigen remains undetermined. This CDR3 comprises 14 residues. Germline CDR1 SQVTM, CDR2 ANQGSEA. J gave up 4 bases and V 6 bases, and 10 bases lay outside the gene matches. The isolated RNA, all of it, was reverse transcribed, so expressed TCRB transcripts were what got sequenced. Libraries were prepared by immunoSEQ multiplex PCR; TCRdb keeps only in-frame clonotypes and omits some of them. The sample contains 250,000 to 350,000 clones, 14% of which appear only once. Sequencing used naive CD4+ T cells from blood. This chain joins TRBV29-1 and TRBJ1-1, with 8 positions matching TRBD1. The receptor was isolated from a man younger than 40 with type 1 diabetes. CDR3 residues: CSVEQGGLGTEAFF. The CDR3 DNA follows: TGCAGCGTAGAACAGGGGGGATTGGGCACTGAAGCTTTCTTT.